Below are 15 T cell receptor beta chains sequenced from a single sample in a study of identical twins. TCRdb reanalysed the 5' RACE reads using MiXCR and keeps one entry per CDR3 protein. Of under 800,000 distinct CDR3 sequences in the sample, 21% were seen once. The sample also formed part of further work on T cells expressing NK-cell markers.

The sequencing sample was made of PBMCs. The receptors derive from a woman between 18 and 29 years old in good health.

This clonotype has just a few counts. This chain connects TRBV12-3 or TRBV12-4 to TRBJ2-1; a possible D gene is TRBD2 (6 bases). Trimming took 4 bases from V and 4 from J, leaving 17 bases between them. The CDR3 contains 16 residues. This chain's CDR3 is CASSSARGGIYNEQFF. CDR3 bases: TGTGCCAGCAGTTCGGCCCGTGGAGGGATATACAATGAGCAGTTCTTC.

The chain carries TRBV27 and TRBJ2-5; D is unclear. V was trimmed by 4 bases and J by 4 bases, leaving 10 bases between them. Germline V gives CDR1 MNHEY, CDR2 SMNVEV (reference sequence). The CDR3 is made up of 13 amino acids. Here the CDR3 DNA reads TGTGCCAGCAGTTCAAATCCGGGAGAGACCCAGTACTTC. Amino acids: CASSSNPGETQYF.

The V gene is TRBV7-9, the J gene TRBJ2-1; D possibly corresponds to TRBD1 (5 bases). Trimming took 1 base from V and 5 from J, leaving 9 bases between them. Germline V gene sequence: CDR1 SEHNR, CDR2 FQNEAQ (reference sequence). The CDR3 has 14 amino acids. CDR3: CASSLGHRNNEQFF. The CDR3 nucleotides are TGTGCCAGCAGCTTAGGACACAGGAACAATGAGCAGTTCTTC. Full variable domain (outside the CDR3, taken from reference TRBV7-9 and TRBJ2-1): DTGVSQNPRHKITKRGQNVTFRCDPISEHNRLYWYRQTLGQGPEFLTYFQNEAQLEKSRLLSDRFSAERPKGSFSTLEIQRTEQGDSAMYLCASSLGHRNNEQFFGPGTRLTVL.

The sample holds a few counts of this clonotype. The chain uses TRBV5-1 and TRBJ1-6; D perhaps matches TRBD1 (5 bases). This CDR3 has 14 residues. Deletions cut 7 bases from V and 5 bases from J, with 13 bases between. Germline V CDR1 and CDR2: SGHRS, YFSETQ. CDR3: CASGQGSNNSPLHF. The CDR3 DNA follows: TGCGCCAGCGGTCAGGGCAGCAATAATTCACCCCTCCACTTT.

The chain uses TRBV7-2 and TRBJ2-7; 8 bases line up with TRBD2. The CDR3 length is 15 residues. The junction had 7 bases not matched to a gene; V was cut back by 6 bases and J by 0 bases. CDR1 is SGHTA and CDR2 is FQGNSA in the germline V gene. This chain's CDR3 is CASSKERENSYEQYF. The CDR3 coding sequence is TGTGCCAGCAGTAAGGAGCGGGAGAACTCCTACGAGCAGTACTTC.

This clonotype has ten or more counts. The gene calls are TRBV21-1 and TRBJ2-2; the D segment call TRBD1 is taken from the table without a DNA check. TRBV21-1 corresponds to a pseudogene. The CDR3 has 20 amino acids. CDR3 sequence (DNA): TGTGCCAGCAGCAAAGTGAAAAGGACAGGGGACCCCATCGACACCGGGGAGCTGTTTTTT. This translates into CASSKVKRTGDPIDTGELFF.

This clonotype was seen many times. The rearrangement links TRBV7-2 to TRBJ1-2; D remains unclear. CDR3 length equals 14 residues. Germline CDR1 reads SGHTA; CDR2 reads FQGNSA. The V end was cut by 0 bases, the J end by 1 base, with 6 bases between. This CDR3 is CASSLAADNYGYTF. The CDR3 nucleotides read TGTGCCAGCAGCTTAGCGGCAGATAACTATGGCTACACCTTC.

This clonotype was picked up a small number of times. The CDR3 DNA sequence: TGTGCCAGCAGCACCCGGAAGGTCGACACTAGCGGGGGGTTTACCGGGGAGCTGTTTTTT. Translated, it gives CASSTRKVDTSGGFTGELFF. The gene calls are TRBV9 and TRBJ2-2; TRBD2 agrees at 12 bases. This CDR3 is 20 amino acids long. J lost 5 bases, V lost 4 bases, and 18 bases had no gene match. Germline V gene lookup returns CDR1 SGDLS and CDR2 YYNGEE.

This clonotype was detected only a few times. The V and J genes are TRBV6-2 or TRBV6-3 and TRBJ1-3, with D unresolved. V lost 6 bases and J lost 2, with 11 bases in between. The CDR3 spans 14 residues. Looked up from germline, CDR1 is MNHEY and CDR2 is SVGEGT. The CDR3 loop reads CASSSSEAGNTIYF. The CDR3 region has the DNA TGTGCCAGCAGCTCCTCGGAAGCTGGAAACACCATATATTTT.

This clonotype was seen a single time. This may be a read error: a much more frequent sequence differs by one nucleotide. The CDR3 here is CSVEGTGSSYEQYF. The DNA for the CDR3 is TGCAGCGTTGAAGGGACAGGGAGCTCCTACGAGCAGTACTTC. The J gene is TRBJ2-7, the V gene TRBV29-1, with 8 bases identical to TRBD1. V dropped 1 base and J dropped 0; count of bases not matched to a gene: 2. In germline, CDR1 is SQVTM, CDR2 ANQGSEA. The CDR3 is 14 amino acids.

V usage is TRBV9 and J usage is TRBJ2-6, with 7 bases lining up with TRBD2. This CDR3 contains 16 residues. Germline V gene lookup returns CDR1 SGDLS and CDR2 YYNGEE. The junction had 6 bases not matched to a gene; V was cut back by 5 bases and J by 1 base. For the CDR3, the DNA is TGTGCCAGCAGGGGCAGGGAGGGTTCTGGGGCCAACGTCCTGACTTTC. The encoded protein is CASRGREGSGANVLTF.

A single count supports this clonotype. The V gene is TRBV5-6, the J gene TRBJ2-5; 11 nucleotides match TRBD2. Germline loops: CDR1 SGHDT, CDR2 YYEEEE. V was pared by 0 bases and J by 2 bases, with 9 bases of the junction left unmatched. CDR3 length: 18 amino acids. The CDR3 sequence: CASSLALAGGILQETQYF. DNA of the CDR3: TGTGCCAGCAGCTTGGCTCTAGCGGGGGGCATTCTACAAGAGACCCAGTACTTC.

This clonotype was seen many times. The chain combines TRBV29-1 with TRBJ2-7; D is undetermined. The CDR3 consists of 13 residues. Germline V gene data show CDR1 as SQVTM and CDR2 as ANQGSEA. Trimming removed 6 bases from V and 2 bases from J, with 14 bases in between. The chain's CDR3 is CSVEIDIAYEQYF. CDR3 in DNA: TGCAGCGTCGAGATAGACATAGCCTACGAGCAGTACTTC.

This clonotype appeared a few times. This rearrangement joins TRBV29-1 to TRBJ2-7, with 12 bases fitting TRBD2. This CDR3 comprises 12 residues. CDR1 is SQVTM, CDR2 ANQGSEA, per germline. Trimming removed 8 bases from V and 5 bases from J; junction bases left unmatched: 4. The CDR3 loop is CSFGLAGHEQYF. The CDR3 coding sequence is TGCAGCTTCGGACTAGCGGGGCACGAGCAGTACTTC.

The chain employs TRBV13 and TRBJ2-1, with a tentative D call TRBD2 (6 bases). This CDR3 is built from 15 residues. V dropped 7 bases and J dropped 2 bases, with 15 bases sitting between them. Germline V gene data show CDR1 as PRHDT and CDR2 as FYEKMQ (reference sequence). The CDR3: CASMGEVVTYNEQFF. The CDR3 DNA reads TGTGCCAGCATGGGGGAGGTAGTGACCTACAATGAGCAGTTCTTC.